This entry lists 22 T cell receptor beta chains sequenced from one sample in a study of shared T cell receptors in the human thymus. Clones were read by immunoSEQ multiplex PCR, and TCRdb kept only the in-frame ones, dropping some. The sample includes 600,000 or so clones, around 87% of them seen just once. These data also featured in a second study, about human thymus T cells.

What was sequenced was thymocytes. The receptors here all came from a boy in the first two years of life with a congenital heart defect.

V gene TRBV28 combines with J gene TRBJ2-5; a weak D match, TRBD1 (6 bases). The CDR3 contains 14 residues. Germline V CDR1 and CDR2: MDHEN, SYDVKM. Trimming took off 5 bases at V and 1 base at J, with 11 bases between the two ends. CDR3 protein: CASSPQGFQETQYF. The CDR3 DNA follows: TGTGCCAGCAGTCCGCAGGGGTTCCAAGAGACCCAGTACTTC.

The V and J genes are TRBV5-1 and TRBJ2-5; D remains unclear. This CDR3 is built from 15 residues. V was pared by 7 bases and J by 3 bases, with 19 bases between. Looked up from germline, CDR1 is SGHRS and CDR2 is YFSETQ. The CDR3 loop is CASGKAHPNKETQYF. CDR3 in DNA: TGCGCCAGCGGTAAAGCCCACCCCAATAAAGAGACCCAGTACTTC.

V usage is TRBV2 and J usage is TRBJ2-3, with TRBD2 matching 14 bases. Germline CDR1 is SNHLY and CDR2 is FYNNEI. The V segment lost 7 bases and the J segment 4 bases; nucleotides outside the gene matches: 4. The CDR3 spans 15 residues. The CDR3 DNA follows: TGTGCCAGCATTGGACTAGCGGGAGGTTCAGATACGCAGTATTTT. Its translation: CASIGLAGGSDTQYF.

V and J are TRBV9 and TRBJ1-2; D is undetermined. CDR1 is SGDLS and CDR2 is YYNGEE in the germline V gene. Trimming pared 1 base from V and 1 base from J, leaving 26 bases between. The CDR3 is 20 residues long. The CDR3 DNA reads TGTGCCAGCAGCGTATTGCAGGATCACACCGAAACCCTCCGTAACTATGGCTACACCTTC. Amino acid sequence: CASSVLQDHTETLRNYGYTF.

CDR3 region: CATSHRGGSSSGNTIYF. CDR3 nucleotide sequence: TGTGCCACCAGCCATAGGGGCGGTTCGAGCTCTGGAAACACCATATATTTT. The V call is TRBV15, the J call TRBJ1-3, with D perhaps matching TRBD1 (5 bases). The V end was cut by 5 bases, the J end by 0 bases, with 17 bases between. This CDR3 spans 17 amino acids. The germline V gene has CDR1 LNHNV and CDR2 YYDKDF (reference sequence).

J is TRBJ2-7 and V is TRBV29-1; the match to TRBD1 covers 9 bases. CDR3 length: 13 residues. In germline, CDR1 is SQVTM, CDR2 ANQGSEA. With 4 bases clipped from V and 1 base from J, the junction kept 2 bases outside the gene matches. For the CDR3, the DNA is TGCAGCGTTGTGGGGACAGGGTCCTACGAGCAGTACTTC. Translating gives CSVVGTGSYEQYF.

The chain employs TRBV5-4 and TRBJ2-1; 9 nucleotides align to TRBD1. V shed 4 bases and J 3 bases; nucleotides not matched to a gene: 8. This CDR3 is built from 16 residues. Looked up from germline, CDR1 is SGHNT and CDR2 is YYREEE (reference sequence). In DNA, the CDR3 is TGTGCCAGCAGCCCTCCGGACAGGGGACGCTACAATGAGCAGTTCTTC. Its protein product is CASSPPDRGRYNEQFF. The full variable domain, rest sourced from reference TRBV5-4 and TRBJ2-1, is ETGVTQSPTHLIKTRGQQVTLRCSSQSGHNTVSWYQQALGQGPQFIFQYYREEENGRGNFPPRFSGLQFPNYSSELNVNALELDDSALYLCASSPPDRGRYNEQFFGPGTRLTVL.

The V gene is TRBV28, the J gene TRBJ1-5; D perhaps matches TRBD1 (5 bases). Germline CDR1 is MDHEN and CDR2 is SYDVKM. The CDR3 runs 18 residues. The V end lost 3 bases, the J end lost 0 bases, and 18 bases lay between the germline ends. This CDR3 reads CASSLQGSHGDSNQPQHF. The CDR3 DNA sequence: TGTGCCAGCAGTTTGCAGGGCTCGCATGGGGATAGCAATCAGCCCCAGCATTTT. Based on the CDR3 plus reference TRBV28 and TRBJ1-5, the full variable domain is DVKVTQSSRYLVKRTGEKVFLECVQDMDHENMFWYRQDPGLGLRLIYFSYDVKMKEKGDIPEGYSVSREKKERFSLILESASTNQTSMYLCASSLQGSHGDSNQPQHFGDGTRLSIL.

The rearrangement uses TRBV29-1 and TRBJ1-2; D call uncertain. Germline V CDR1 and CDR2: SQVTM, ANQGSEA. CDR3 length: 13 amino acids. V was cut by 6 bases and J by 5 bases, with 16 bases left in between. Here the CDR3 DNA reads TGCAGCGTGCCGGGATTTCATAAGTATGGCTACACCTTC. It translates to CSVPGFHKYGYTF.

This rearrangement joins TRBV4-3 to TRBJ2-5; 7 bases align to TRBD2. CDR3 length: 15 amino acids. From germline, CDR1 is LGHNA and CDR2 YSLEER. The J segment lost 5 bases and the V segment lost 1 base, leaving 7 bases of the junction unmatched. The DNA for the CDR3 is TGCGCCAGCAGCCAAGCCCGACTAGCTGCGGAGACCCAGTACTTC. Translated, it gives CASSQARLAAETQYF.

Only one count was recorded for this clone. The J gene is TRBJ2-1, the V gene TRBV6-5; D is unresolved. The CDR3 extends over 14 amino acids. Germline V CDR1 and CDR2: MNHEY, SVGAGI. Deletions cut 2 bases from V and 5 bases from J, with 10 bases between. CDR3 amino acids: CASSYGQANNEQFF. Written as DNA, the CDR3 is TGTGCCAGCAGTTACGGCCAGGCCAACAATGAGCAGTTCTTC.

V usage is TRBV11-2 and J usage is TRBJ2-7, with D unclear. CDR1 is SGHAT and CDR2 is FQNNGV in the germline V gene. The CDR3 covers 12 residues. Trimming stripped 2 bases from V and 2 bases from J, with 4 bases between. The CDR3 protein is CASSLTPYEQYF. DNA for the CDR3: TGTGCCAGCAGCTTAACTCCCTACGAGCAGTACTTC.

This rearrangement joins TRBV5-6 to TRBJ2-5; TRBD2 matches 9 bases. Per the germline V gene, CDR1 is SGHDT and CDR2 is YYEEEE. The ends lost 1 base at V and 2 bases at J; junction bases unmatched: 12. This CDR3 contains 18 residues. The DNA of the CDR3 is TGTGCCAGCAGCTTGCACCAGCGGGAGGAAGGAGGGCAAGAGACCCAGTACTTC. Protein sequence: CASSLHQREEGGQETQYF. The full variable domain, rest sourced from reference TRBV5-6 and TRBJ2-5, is DAGVTQSPTHLIKTRGQQVTLRCSPKSGHDTVSWYQQALGQGPQFIFQYYEEEERQRGNFPDRFSGHQFPNYSSELNVNALLLGDSALYLCASSLHQREEGGQETQYFGPGTRLLVL.

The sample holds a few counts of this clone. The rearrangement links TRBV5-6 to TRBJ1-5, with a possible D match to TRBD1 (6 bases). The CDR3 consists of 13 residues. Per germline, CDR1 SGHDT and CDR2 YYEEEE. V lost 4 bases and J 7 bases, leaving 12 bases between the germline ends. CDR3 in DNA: TGTGCCAGCAGCGGGGGTGGGGGCCAGCCCCAGCATTTT. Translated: CASSGGGGQPQHF.

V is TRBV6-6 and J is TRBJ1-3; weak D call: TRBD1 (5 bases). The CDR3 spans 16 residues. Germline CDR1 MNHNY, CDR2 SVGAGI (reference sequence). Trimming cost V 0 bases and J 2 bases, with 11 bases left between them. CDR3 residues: CASSYSNQGAGNTIYF. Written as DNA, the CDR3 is TGTGCCAGCAGTTACTCTAACCAGGGCGCTGGAAACACCATATATTTT.

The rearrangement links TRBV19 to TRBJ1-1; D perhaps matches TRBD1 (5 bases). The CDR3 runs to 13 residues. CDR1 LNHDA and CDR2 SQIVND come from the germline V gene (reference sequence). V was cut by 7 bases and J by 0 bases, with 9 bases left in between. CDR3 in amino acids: CASKDRMNTEAFF. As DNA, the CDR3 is TGTGCCAGTAAAGACAGAATGAACACTGAAGCTTTCTTT.

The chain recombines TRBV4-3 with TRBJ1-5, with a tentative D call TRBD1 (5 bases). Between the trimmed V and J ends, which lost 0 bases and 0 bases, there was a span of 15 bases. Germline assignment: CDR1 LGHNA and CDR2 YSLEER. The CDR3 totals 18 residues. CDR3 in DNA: TGCGCCAGCAGCCAAGAGAAAGCAGGGAATAGTAGCAATCAGCCCCAGCATTTT. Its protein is CASSQEKAGNSSNQPQHF.

CDR3 residues: CASSQTGLTGGTSTDTQYF. CDR3 sequence (DNA): TGCGCCAGCAGCCAAACGGGACTCACAGGGGGAACTAGCACAGATACGCAGTATTTT. This chain links TRBV4-1 with TRBJ2-3; 8 nucleotides align to TRBD1. With 2 bases clipped from V and 0 bases from J, the junction kept 13 bases outside the gene matches. Per the germline V gene, CDR1 is MGHRA and CDR2 is YSYEKL. The CDR3 loop spans 19 amino acids.

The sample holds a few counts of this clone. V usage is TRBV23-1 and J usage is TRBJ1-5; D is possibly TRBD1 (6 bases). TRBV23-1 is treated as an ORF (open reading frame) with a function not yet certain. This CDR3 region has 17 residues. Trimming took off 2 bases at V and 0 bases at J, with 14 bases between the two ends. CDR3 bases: TGCGCCAGCAGTCAAGAGACAGGCCCCAATAGCAATCAGCCCCAGCATTTT. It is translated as CASSQETGPNSNQPQHF.

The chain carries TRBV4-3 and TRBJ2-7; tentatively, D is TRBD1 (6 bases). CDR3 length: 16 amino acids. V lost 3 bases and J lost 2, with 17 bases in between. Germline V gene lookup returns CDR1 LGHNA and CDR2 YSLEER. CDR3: CASSHKQGVGPYEQYF. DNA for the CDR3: TGCGCCAGCAGCCACAAACAGGGCGTTGGGCCCTACGAGCAGTACTTC.

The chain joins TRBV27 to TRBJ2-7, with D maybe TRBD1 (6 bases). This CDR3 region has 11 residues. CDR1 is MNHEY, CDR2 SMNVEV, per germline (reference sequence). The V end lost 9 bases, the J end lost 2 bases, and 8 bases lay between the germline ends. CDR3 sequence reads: CASRDTYEQYF. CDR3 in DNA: TGTGCCAGTCGGGACACCTACGAGCAGTACTTC.

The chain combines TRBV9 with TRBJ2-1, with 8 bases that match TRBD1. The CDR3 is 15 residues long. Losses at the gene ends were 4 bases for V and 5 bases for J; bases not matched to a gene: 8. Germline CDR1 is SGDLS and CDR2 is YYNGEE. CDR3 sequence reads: CASSPRQGRHNEQFF. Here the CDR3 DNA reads TGTGCCAGCAGCCCCCGACAGGGGCGGCACAATGAGCAGTTCTTC.